The rows below give T cell receptor beta chains drawn from one sample of a study of T-cell reconstitution after alpha-beta-depleted transplantation in children. TCRdb redid the calling of the PCR reads with MiXCR, one entry per CDR3 protein. Among about 980,000 distinct CDR3 sequences listed, about 30% were seen once. Sequenced material: PBMCs, mostly from graft donor cells, taken 360 days after TCRalphabeta/CD19-depleted stem cell transplant. These receptors came from a boy less than two years old who had a stem cell transplant for SCID, so the T cells may come from the graft donor. The CDR3 runs from the conserved cysteine through the conserved F or W. The order of the fields is CDR3 length, D gene, J gene, V gene, clone size, CDR3 protein, CDR3 DNA. D genes are given only for firm matches. Not every row has a clone size; where given, it reads once, few, many or a size class.

16,.,TRBJ1-1,TRBV12-3/TRBV12-4,few,CASSIKQGLGNTEAFF,TGTGCCAGCAGTATCAAACAGGGATTGGGGAACACTGAAGCTTTCTTT
16,.,TRBJ1-5,TRBV6-1,.,CASSEDPGALNQPQHF,TGTGCCAGCAGTGAAGACCCAGGGGCTCTCAATCAGCCCCAGCATTTT
14,TRBD1,TRBJ1-5,TRBV20-1,.,CSARTGTGFQPQHF,TGCAGTGCTAGGACCGGGACAGGGTTTCAGCCCCAGCATTTT
14,.,TRBJ2-2,TRBV20-1,.,CSARKPGPTGELFF,TGCAGTGCTAGAAAGCCGGGGCCCACCGGGGAGCTGTTTTTT
17,TRBD2,TRBJ2-3,TRBV4-1,.,CASSQRLAGGPKDTQYF,TGCGCCAGCAGCCAACGACTAGCGGGGGGGCCGAAAGATACGCAGTATTTT
16,TRBD1,TRBJ1-1,TRBV5-1,.,CASSLVTGGGGAEAFF,TGCGCCAGCAGCTTGGTGACAGGGGGCGGAGGAGCTGAAGCTTTCTTT
14,.,TRBJ2-7,TRBV7-2,few,CASSLWGSPYEQYF,TGTGCCAGCAGCCTATGGGGGAGCCCTTACGAGCAGTACTTC
14,.,TRBJ2-3,TRBV7-3,.,CASSRANPTDTQYF,TGTGCCAGCAGCCGAGCGAATCCCACAGATACGCAGTATTTT
11,.,TRBJ2-3,TRBV20-1,.,CSARDLGQENF,TGCAGTGCTAGAGATCTTGGGCAGGAGAATTTT
18,.,TRBJ2-4,TRBV7-6,few,CASSLEPGPLAAKNIQYF,TGTGCCAGCAGCTTAGAGCCCGGCCCATTGGCAGCCAAAAACATTCAGTACTTC
12,.,TRBJ2-1,TRBV6-2/TRBV6-3,.,CASRRLANEQFF,TGTGCCAGCAGGCGACTGGCAAATGAGCAGTTCTTC
16,.,TRBJ2-4,TRBV11-2,.,CASSLGSGLAKNIQYF,TGTGCCAGCAGCTTGGGGAGCGGGCTAGCCAAAAACATTCAGTACTTC
16,.,TRBJ2-5,TRBV6-5,few,CASSSLGKGTQETQYF,TGTGCCAGCAGTTCACTCGGCAAGGGAACACAAGAGACCCAGTACTTC
15,.,TRBJ2-5,TRBV20-1,once,CSARPSLAIQETQYF,TGCAGTGCTAGACCTTCTTTAGCGATCCAAGAGACCCAGTACTTC